This T cell receptor (beta chain) is from a study of beta chain features in type 1 diabetes. Background on the study: Cell yields, gender and age were similar in healthy donors and patients. Whole-study results and caveats: Type 1 diabetes patients had fewer VDJ junction insertions and more deletions. A PCR bias possibly favoring shorter templates would apply equally to patients and controls.

Sequenced material consisted of expressed TCRB transcripts (all of the isolated RNA was reverse transcribed). Profiling relied on immunoSEQ multiplex PCR, and the TCRdb table lists in-frame clones only, not all of them. The data contain about 320,000 clones, 13% to 15% of them seen just once; the ten biggest clones take up about 6.7%. This clone appeared a few times. Its antigen is not known. A heparinised blood draw that averaged roughly 110 mL was obtained once from each donor. CDR3 length: 15 residues. Between the trimmed V and J ends, which lost 2 bases and 0 bases, there was a span of 7 bases. Germline V lookup: CDR1 MNHEY, CDR2 SMNVEV (reference sequence).

The rearrangement links TRBV27 to TRBJ2-2; D possibly corresponds to TRBD1 (5 bases). The TCR originated in a man aged 25 to 45 in good health. Sequences were obtained from central memory CD4+ T cells from blood. The CDR3 here is CASSLSRANTGELFF. CDR3 DNA: TGTGCCAGCAGTTTAAGCAGGGCGAACACCGGGGAGCTGTTTTTT.